Below, 7 T cell receptor beta chains from the same sample are listed, as sequenced in a study of T cells in Graves' hyperthyroidism and ophthalmopathy. Authors of the study amplified TCR beta CDR3 regions from RNA transcripts. With the HTBI primer set, the TCR CDR3 went through a first round of RT-PCR. A single record per CDR3 protein comes from TCRdb applying MiXCR to the multiplex PCR reads. The sample carries about 480,000 distinct CDR3 sequences, under 15% recorded once. The sequenced material came from blood. These receptors were collected from a woman under 30 with Graves' hyperthyroidism.

This clonotype was detected many times. The chain has TRBV27 and TRBJ1-1; D is ambiguous. The germline CDR1 and CDR2 sequences are MNHEY and SMNVEV (reference sequence). The CDR3 consists of 12 residues. V lost 10 bases, J lost 4 bases, and 13 bases lay in between. CDR3 residues: CATRNLGTEAFF. CDR3 nucleotides: TGTGCCACCCGTAACTTAGGCACTGAAGCTTTCTTT.

This clonotype was detected a few times. The J gene is TRBJ2-5, the V gene TRBV18; D call uncertain. Deletions cut 3 bases from V and 3 bases from J, with 8 bases between. CDR3 length: 13 residues. In germline, CDR1 is KGHSH, CDR2 LQKENI. Written as DNA, the CDR3 is TGTGCCAGCTCACCCCGGATAGAAGAGACCCAGTACTTC. Amino acids: CASSPRIEETQYF. Together with reference TRBV18 and TRBJ2-5, the CDR3 gives the full variable domain: NAGVMQNPRHLVRRRGQEARLRCSPMKGHSHVYWYRQLPEEGLKFMVYLQKENIIDESGMPKERFSAEFPKEGPSILRIQQVVRGDSAAYFCASSPRIEETQYFGPGTRLLVL.

This clonotype was seen ten or more times. V and J are TRBV6-1 and TRBJ1-5; TRBD1 might be the D (5 bases). V was shortened by 1 base and J by 3 bases, with 10 bases between the two germline ends. Germline V gene data show CDR1 as MNHNS and CDR2 as SASEGT. The CDR3 is 15 amino acids. The CDR3 loop is CASSEGRGPNQPQHF. The CDR3 nucleotides read TGTGCCAGCAGTGAAGGGAGGGGTCCCAATCAGCCCCAGCATTTT.

A word on this clonotype: A junction end diverges from the germline sequence, so it may reflect a read error. The chain joins TRBV19 to TRBJ1-5; D may be TRBD1 (5 bases). Germline CDR1 LNHDA, CDR2 SQIVND (reference sequence). The CDR3 extends over 15 amino acids. This CDR3 reads CVSSIDGGSNQPQHF. The CDR3 bases are TGTGTCAGTAGTATAGATGGGGGTAGCAATCAGCCCCAGCATTTT.

This clonotype showed up many times. V usage is TRBV20-1 and J usage is TRBJ1-1; D unresolved. Trimming removed 7 bases at V and 4 bases at J, with 16 bases between. The CDR3 spans 13 residues. The germline CDR1 and CDR2 sequences are DFQATT and SNEGSKA (reference sequence). CDR3 loop: CSVSGVIGTEAFF. The CDR3 DNA reads as TGCAGTGTATCTGGTGTTATCGGCACTGAAGCTTTCTTT.

This clonotype was found a few times. The chain is built from TRBV9 and TRBJ2-7; TRBD1 aligns across 9 bases. Losses at the gene ends were 3 bases for V and 4 bases for J; bases not matched to a gene: 8. This CDR3 is 15 amino acids long. Germline V CDR1 and CDR2: SGDLS, YYNGEE. This chain's CDR3 is CASSAGPGQGYEQYF. The CDR3 nucleotides are TGTGCCAGCAGCGCCGGACCGGGACAGGGTTACGAGCAGTACTTC.

Only a few counts were recorded for this clonotype. V is TRBV12-3 or TRBV12-4 and J is TRBJ2-7, with D possibly called TRBD1 or TRBD2 (5 bases each). The CDR3 is 12 residues long. Trimming stripped 1 base from V and 5 bases from J, with 6 bases between. The CDR3 region has the DNA TGTGCCAGCAGTTTAGGAGGGGACGAGCAGTACGTC. Protein: CASSLGGDEQYV.